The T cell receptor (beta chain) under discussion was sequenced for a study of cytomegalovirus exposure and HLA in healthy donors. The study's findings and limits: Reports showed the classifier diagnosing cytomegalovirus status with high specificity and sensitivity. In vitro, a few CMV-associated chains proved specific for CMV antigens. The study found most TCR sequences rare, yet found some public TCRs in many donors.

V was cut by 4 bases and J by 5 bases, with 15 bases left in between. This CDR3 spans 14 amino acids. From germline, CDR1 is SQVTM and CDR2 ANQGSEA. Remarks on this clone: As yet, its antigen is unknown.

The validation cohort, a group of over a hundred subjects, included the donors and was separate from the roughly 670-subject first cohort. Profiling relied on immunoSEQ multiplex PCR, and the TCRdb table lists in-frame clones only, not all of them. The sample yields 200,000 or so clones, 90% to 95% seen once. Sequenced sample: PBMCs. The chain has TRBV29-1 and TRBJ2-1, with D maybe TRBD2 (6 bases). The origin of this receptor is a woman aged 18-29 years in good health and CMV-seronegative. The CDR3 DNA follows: TGCAGCGTTGGCGGAAGCGGGTTAGACAATGAGCAGTTCTTC. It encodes CSVGGSGLDNEQFF.